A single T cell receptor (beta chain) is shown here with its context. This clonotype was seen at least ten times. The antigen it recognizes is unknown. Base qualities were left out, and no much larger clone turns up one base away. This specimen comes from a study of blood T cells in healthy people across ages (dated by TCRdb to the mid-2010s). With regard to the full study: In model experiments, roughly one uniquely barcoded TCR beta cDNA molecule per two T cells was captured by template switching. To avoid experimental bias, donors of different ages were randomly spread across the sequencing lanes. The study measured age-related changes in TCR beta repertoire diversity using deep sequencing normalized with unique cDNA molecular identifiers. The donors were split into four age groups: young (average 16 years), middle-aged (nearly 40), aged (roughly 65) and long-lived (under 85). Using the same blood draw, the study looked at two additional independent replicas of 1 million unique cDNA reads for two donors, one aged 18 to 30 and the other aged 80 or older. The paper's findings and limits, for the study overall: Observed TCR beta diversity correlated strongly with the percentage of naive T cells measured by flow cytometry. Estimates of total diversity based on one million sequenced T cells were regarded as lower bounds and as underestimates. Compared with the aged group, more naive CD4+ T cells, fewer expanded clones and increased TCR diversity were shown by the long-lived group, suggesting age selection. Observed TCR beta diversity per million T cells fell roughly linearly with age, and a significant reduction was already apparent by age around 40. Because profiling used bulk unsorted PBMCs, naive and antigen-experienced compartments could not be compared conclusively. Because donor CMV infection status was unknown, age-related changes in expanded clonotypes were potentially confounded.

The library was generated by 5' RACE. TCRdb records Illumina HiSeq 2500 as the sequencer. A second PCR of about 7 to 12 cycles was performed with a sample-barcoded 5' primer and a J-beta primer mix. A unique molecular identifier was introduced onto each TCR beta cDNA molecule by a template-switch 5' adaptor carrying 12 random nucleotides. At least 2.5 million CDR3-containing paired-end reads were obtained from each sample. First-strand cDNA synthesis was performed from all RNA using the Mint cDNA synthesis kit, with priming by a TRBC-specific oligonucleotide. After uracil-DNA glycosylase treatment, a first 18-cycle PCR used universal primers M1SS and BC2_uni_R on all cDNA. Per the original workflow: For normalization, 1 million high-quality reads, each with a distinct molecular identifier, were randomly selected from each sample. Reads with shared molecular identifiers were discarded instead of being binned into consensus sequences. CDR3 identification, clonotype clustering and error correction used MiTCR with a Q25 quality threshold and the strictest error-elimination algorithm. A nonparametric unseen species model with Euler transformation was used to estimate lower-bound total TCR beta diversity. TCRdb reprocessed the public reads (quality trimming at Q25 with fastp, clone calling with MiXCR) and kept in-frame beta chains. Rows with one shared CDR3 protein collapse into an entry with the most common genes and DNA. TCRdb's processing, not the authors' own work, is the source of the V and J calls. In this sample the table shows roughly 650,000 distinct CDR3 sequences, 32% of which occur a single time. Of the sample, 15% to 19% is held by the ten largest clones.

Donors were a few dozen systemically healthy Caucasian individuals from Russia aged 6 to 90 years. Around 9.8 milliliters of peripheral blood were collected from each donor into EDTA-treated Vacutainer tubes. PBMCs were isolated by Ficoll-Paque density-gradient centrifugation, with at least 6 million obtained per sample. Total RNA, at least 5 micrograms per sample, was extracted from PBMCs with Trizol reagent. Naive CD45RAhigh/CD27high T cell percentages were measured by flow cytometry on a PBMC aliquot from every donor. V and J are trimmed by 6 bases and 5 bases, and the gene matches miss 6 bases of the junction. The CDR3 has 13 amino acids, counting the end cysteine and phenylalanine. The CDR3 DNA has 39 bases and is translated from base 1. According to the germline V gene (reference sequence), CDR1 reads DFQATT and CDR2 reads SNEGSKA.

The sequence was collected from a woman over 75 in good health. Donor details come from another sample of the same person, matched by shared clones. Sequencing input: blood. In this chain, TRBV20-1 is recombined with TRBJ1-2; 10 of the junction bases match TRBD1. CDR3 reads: CSAPGQGSYGYTF. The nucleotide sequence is TGCAGTGCACCGGGACAGGGGAGTTATGGCTACACCTTC.